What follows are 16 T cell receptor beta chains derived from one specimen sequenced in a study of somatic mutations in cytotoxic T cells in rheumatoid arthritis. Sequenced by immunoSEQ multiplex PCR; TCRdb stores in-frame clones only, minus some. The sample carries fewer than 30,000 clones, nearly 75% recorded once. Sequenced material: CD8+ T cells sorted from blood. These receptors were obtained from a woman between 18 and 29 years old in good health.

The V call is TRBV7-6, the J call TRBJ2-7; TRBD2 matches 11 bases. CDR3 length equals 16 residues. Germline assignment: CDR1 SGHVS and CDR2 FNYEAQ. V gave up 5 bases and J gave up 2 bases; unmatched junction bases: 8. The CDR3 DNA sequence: TGTGCCAGCAGCCGTCAGAGGGGACTAGCGGCCTACGAGCAGTACTTC. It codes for CASSRQRGLAAYEQYF.

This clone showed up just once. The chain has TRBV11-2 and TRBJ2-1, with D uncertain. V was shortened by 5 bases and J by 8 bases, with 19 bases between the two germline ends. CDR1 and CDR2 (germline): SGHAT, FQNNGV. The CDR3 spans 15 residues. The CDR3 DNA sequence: TGTGCCAGCAGCCCGGCCGCGTCCGGGTTTTATGAGCAGTTCTTC. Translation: CASSPAASGFYEQFF.

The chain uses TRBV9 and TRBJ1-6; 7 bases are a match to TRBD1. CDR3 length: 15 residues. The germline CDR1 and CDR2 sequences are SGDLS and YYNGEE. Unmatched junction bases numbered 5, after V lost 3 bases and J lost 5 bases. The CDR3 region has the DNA TGTGCCAGCAGCGGACAGGGTGGAGATAATTCACCCCTCCACTTT. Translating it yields CASSGQGGDNSPLHF.

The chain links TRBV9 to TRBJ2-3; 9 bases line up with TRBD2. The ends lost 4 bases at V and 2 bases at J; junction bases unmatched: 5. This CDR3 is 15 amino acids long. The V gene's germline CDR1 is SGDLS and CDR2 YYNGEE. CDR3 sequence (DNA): TGTGCCAGCAGCTTCAGCGGGGGGATCACAGATACGCAGTATTTT. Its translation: CASSFSGGITDTQYF.

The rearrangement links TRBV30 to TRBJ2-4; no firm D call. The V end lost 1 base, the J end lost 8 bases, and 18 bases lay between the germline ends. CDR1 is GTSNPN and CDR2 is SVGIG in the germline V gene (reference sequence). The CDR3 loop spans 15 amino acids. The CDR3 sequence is CAWSGASYSPDIQYF. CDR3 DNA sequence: TGTGCCTGGAGTGGAGCCTCGTATAGCCCCGACATTCAGTACTTC.

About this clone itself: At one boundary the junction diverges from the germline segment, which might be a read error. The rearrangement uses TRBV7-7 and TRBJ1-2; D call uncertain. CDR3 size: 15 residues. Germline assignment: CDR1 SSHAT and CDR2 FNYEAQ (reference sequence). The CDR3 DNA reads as TGTGCTAGCATCATATCCCCCAGGAAACCCCTTCGCTACACCTTC. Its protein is CASIISPRKPLRYTF.

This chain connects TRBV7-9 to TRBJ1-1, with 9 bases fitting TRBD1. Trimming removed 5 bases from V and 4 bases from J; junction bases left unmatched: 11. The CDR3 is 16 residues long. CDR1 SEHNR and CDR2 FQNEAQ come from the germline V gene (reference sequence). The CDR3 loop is CASSPGTGRETTEAFF. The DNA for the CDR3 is TGTGCCAGCAGCCCCGGGACAGGGCGCGAGACCACTGAAGCTTTCTTT.

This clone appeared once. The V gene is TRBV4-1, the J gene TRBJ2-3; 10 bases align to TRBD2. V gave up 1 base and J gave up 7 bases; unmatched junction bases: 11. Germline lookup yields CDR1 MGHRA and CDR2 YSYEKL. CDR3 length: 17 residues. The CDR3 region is CASSQVGAAGGIYTQYF. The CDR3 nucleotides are TGCGCCAGCAGCCAAGTAGGGGCAGCGGGGGGGATTTATACGCAGTATTTT.

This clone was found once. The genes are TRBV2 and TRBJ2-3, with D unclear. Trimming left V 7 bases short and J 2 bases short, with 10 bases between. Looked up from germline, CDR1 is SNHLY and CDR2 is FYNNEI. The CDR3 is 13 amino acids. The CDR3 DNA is TGTGCCAGCATGTACAGCAACACAGATACGCAGTATTTT. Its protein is CASMYSNTDTQYF. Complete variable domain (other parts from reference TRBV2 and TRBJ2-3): EPEVTQTPSHQVTQMGQEVILRCVPISNHLYFYWYRQILGQKVEFLVSFYNNEISEKSEIFDDQFSVERPDGSNFTLKIRSTKLEDSAMYFCASMYSNTDTQYFGPGTRLTVL.

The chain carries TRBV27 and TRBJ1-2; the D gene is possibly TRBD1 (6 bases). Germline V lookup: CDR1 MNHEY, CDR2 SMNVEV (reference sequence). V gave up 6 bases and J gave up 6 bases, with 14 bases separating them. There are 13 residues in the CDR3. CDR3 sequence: CASRLLGGDGYTF. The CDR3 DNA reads TGTGCCAGCAGACTGCTTGGGGGCGATGGCTACACCTTC.

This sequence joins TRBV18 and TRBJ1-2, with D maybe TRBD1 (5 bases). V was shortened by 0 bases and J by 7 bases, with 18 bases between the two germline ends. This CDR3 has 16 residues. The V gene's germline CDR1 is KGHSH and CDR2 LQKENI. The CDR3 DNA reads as TGTGCCAGCTCACCACCGGGCCAGGGTCTTACGCTTGGCTACACCTTC. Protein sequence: CASSPPGQGLTLGYTF.

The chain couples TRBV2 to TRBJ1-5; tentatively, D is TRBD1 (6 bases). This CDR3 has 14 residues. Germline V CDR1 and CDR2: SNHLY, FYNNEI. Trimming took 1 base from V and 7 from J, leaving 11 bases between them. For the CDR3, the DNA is TGTGCCAGCAGTGAAGGCCAGGGGTACCAGCCCCAGCATTTT. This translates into CASSEGQGYQPQHF.

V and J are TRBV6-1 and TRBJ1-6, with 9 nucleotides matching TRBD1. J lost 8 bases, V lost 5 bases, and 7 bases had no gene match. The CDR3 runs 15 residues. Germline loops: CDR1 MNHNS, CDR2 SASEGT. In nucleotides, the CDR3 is TGTGCCAGCAGTAGACACAGGGGGCTTGATTCACCCCTCCACTTT. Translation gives CASSRHRGLDSPLHF.

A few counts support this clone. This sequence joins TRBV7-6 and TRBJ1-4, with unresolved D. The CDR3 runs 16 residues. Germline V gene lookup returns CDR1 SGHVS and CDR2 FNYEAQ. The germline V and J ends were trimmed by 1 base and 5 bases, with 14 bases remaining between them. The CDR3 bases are TGTGCCAGCAGCTTAGGGTTTGGCGGACCAAATGAAAAACTGTTTTTT. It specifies CASSLGFGGPNEKLFF. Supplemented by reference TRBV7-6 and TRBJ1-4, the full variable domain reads GAGVSQSPRYKVTKRGQDVALRCDPISGHVSLYWYRQALGQGPEFLTYFNYEAQQDKSGLPNDRFSAERPEGSISTLTIQRTEQRDSAMYRCASSLGFGGPNEKLFFGSGTQLSVL.

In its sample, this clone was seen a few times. The CDR3 coding sequence is TGTGCCAGCACCCCCGGGGGCTCCTACAATGAGCAGTTCTTC. Translating gives CASTPGGSYNEQFF. The genes are TRBV6-5 and TRBJ2-1, with a weak D call TRBD2 (6 bases). CDR1 MNHEY and CDR2 SVGAGI come from the germline V gene. With 7 bases removed from V and 0 bases from J, the gap between germline ends came to 10 bases. There are 14 residues in the CDR3.

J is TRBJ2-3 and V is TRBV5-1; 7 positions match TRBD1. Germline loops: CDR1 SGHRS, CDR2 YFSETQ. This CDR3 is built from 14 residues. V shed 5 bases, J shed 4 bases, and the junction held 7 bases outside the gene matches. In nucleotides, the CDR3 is TGCGCCAGCAGTGTTACAACAGGGGCAGATACGCAGTATTTT. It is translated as CASSVTTGADTQYF.